The 12 T cell receptor beta chains in this list originate from one sample, sequenced in a study of neurological immune-mediated disorders. TCRdb independently ran MiXCR on the 5' RACE reads; one entry per CDR3 protein. The repertoire holds 15,000 or so distinct CDR3 sequences, with around 14% as singletons. Sequenced sample: CD8+ T cells from blood. These TCRs come from a female donor with HTLV-1-associated myelopathy (HAM/TSP).

Ten or more counts support this clonotype. The J gene is TRBJ1-6, the V gene TRBV14; no clear D gene. Between the trimmed V and J ends, which lost 0 bases and 7 bases, there was a span of 7 bases. The CDR3 loop spans 14 amino acids. Germline CDR1 SGHDN, CDR2 FVKESK. In DNA form, the CDR3 reads TGTGCCAGCAGCCAAGAGGGCCTGAATTCACCCCTCCACTTT. Protein sequence: CASSQEGLNSPLHF.

This clonotype has at least ten counts. The V call is TRBV6-5, the J call TRBJ2-5; perhaps TRBD2 as D (5 bases). Deletions cut 2 bases from V and 1 base from J, with 5 bases between. Looked up from germline, CDR1 is MNHEY and CDR2 is SVGAGI. The CDR3 totals 13 residues. CDR3 amino acids: CASSYRGQETQYF. CDR3 bases: TGTGCCAGCAGTTACCGGGGCCAAGAGACCCAGTACTTC.

This clonotype was counted at least ten times. This chain joins TRBV28 and TRBJ1-6; D is ambiguous. CDR1 is MDHEN and CDR2 is SYDVKM in the germline V gene. V lost 3 bases, J lost 13 bases, and 1 base lay in between. This CDR3 spans 9 amino acids. CDR3 sequence: CASSFPLHF. The CDR3 DNA is TGTGCCAGCAGTTTCCCCCTCCACTTT.

This clonotype has at least ten counts. The rearrangement links TRBV11-2 to TRBJ1-6; D gene unclear. The germline CDR1 and CDR2 sequences are SGHAT and FQNNGV. This CDR3 is built from 15 residues. V lost 3 bases, J lost 0 bases, and 6 bases lay in between. The CDR3 loop is CASSFYSSYNSPLHF. The CDR3 DNA follows: TGTGCCAGCAGCTTCTATAGCTCCTATAATTCACCCCTCCACTTT.

This clonotype came up many times. J is TRBJ1-2 and V is TRBV7-2; no firm D call. From germline, CDR1 is SGHTA and CDR2 FQGNSA. V dropped 1 base and J dropped 0 bases, with 12 bases sitting between them. The length of the CDR3 is 16 residues. CDR3 bases: TGTGCCAGCAGCTTAGAAGGGCTCCCTCCTAACTATGGCTACACCTTC. Its protein product is CASSLEGLPPNYGYTF.

The chain links TRBV15 to TRBJ2-1; D possibly corresponds to TRBD1 (6 bases). The CDR3 contains 15 residues. CDR1 and CDR2 (germline): LNHNV, YYDKDF (reference sequence). Trimming removed 5 bases at V and 6 bases at J, with 17 bases between. The DNA of the CDR3 is TGTGCCACCAGCGGATCGGGGCAGGGGTTCAATGAGCAGTTCTTC. Translating it yields CATSGSGQGFNEQFF.

This clonotype was detected ten times or more. The chain combines TRBV29-1 with TRBJ1-1; no clear D. The CDR3 is made up of 12 amino acids. The V end was cut by 3 bases, the J end by 8 bases, with 13 bases between. CDR1 and CDR2 from the germline V gene are SQVTM and ANQGSEA. The CDR3 nucleotides are TGCAGCGTTGAGCGGACGGAACCAGAAGCTTTCTTT. Protein: CSVERTEPEAFF.

This clonotype was observed at least ten times. This chain joins TRBV6-5 and TRBJ2-7; tentative D call: TRBD1 (5 bases). Trimming took off 8 bases at V and 5 bases at J, with 10 bases between the two ends. CDR3 length: 11 amino acids. Germline CDR1 MNHEY, CDR2 SVGAGI. The CDR3 DNA sequence: TGTGCCAGCGTAAAGGGGCACGAGCAGTACTTC. Translating it yields CASVKGHEQYF.

On this clonotype: A much larger clone sits a single nucleotide away, making a read error possible. V is TRBV25-1 and J is TRBJ2-7; 9 bases align to TRBD1. The CDR3 has 17 amino acids. Germline V gene data show CDR1 as MGHDK and CDR2 as SYGVNS. The CDR3 sequence: CARSERGVTGGGHEQYF. CDR3 sequence (DNA): TGTGCCAGAAGTGAACGTGGGGTCACAGGGGGCGGTCACGAGCAGTACTTC.

This chain links TRBV6-5 with TRBJ2-2, with no clear D. CDR3 size: 14 residues. Per the germline V gene, CDR1 is MNHEY and CDR2 is SVGAGI. V was shortened by 5 bases and J by 1 base, with 8 bases between the two germline ends. The CDR3 spells CASSLQRNTGELFF. CDR3 in DNA: TGTGCCAGCAGTCTCCAACGGAACACCGGGGAGCTGTTTTTT.

The table lists this clonotype with many counts. The chain carries TRBV5-5 and TRBJ2-1, with D perhaps matching TRBD1 or TRBD2 (6 bases each). CDR3 length: 15 amino acids. Germline CDR1 reads SGHKS; CDR2 reads YYEKEE (reference sequence). Trimming took 5 bases from V and 3 from J, leaving 15 bases between them. CDR3 region: CASRPGDSSYNEQFF. Written as DNA, the CDR3 is TGTGCCAGCAGGCCAGGGGACTCGAGCTACAATGAGCAGTTCTTC.

This clonotype has at least ten counts. V and J are TRBV28 and TRBJ1-1; a possible D gene is TRBD1 (5 bases). CDR1 is MDHEN and CDR2 is SYDVKM in the germline V gene. Trimming removed 1 base at V and 2 bases at J, with 8 bases between. The CDR3 length is 14 residues. The chain's CDR3 is CASSLSGTNTEAFF. The DNA for the CDR3 is TGTGCCAGCAGTTTATCAGGGACCAACACTGAAGCTTTCTTT.